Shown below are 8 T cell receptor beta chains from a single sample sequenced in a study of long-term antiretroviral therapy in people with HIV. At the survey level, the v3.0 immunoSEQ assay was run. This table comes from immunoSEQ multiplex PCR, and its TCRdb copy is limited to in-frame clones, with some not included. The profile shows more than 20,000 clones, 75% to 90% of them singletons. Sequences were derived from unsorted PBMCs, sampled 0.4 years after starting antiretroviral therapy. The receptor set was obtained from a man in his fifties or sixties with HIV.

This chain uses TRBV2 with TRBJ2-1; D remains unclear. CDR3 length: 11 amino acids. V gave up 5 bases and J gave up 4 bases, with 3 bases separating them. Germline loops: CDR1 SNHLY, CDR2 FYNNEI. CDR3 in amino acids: CASSPYNEQFF. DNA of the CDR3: TGTGCCAGCAGTCCTTACAATGAGCAGTTCTTC. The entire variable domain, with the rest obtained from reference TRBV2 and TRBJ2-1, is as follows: EPEVTQTPSHQVTQMGQEVILRCVPISNHLYFYWYRQILGQKVEFLVSFYNNEISEKSEIFDDQFSVERPDGSNFTLKIRSTKLEDSAMYFCASSPYNEQFFGPGTRLTVL.

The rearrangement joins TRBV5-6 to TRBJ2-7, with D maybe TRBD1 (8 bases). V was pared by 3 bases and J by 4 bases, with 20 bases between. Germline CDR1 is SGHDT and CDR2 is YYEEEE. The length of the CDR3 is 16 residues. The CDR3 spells CASSSTGGTGGYEQYF. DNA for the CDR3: TGTGCCAGCAGCTCCACAGGGGGTACGGGGGGATACGAGCAGTACTTC. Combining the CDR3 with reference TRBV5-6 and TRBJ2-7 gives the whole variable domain DAGVTQSPTHLIKTRGQQVTLRCSPKSGHDTVSWYQQALGQGPQFIFQYYEEEERQRGNFPDRFSGHQFPNYSSELNVNALLLGDSALYLCASSSTGGTGGYEQYFGPGTRLTVT.

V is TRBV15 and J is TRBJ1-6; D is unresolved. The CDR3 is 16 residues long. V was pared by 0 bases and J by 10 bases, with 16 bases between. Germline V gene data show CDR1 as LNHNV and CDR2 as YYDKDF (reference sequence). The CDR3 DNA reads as TGTGCCACCAGCAGAGATAAAACAATGGGTGGCTCACCCCTCCACTTT. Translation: CATSRDKTMGGSPLHF.

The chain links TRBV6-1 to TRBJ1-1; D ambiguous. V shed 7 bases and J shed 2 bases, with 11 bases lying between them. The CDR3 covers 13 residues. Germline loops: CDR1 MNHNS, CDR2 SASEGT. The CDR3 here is CASNPLRNTEAFF. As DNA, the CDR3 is TGTGCCAGCAACCCCCTCCGTAACACTGAAGCTTTCTTT.

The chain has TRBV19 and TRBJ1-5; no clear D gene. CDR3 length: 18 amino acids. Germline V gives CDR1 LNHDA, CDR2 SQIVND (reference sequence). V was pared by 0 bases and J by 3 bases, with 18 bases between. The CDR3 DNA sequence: TGTGCCAGTAGTATAGATCGAAGAGGGCCCGGGGTCAATCAGCCCCAGCATTTT. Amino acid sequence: CASSIDRRGPGVNQPQHF.

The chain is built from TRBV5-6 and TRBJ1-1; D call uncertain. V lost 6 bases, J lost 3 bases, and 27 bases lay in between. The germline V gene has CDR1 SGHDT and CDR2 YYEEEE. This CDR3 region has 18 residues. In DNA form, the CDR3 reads TGTGCCAGCACAGTACGGGGTCACGCATCGGTGGGATACACTGAAGCTTTCTTT. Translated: CASTVRGHASVGYTEAFF.

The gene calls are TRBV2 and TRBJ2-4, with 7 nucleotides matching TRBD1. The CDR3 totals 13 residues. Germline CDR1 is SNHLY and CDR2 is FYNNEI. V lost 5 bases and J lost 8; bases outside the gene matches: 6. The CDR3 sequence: CASSIGQVDIQYF. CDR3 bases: TGTGCCAGCAGTATTGGACAGGTGGACATTCAGTACTTC.

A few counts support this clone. The CDR3, as DNA: TGTGCCAGCAGCGTTAGGGAGCGGTACACAGATACGCAGTATTTT. Its protein is CASSVRERYTDTQYF. The V gene is TRBV9, the J gene TRBJ2-3; weak D call: TRBD2 (5 bases). Germline CDR1 SGDLS, CDR2 YYNGEE. The length of the CDR3 is 15 residues. The ends were cut back, 2 bases at V and 2 bases at J, with 12 bases in the middle.